The TCR beta chain described here comes from a study of OX40 agonist ivuxolimab in advanced cancers. About the study: Patients were infused with ivuxolimab every 2 weeks at 0.01 to 10 mg/kg. Among those treated, three patients had partial responses, one with hepatocellular carcinoma and two with cutaneous melanoma. Study conclusions and caveats: Partial responders at 0.1-3.0 mg/kg showed near-lowest clonal expansion.

Sequenced by immunoSEQ multiplex PCR; TCRdb stores in-frame clones only, minus some. Among tens of thousands of clones listed, roughly 94% were seen once. The length of the CDR3 is 12 residues. Germline V CDR1 and CDR2: SEHNR, FQNEAQ (reference sequence). V lost 5 bases, J lost 8 bases, and 12 bases lay in between. Comments on this clone: The target antigen is unknown.

This TCR was recovered from an adult with an advanced solid tumor such as melanoma, head and neck, liver or kidney cancer. This chain links TRBV7-9 with TRBJ1-2, with D unclear. The sample here was CD4+ or CD8+ T cells sorted from blood, taken in a trial of the OX40 agonist ivuxolimab. CDR3 in DNA: TGTGCCAGCAGCCCTTCTGGGGAAGGCTACACCTTC. This codes for CASSPSGEGYTF. Based on the CDR3 plus reference TRBV7-9 and TRBJ1-2, the full variable domain is DTGVSQNPRHKITKRGQNVTFRCDPISEHNRLYWYRQTLGQGPEFLTYFQNEAQLEKSRLLSDRFSAERPKGSFSTLEIQRTEQGDSAMYLCASSPSGEGYTFGSGTRLTVV.